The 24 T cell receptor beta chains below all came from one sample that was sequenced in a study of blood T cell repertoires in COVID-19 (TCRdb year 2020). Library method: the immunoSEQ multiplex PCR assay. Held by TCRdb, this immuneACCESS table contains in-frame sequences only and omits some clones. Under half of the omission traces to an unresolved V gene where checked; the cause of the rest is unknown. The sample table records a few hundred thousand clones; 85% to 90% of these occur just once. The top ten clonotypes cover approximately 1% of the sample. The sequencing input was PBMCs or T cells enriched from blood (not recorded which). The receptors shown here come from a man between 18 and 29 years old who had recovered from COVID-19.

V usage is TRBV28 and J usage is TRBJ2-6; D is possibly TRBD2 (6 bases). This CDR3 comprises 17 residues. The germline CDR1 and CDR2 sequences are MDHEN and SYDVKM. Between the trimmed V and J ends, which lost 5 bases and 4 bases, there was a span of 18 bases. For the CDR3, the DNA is TGTGCCAGCAGTCCCTCCTGGAGGGGATTGGGGGCCAACGTCCTGACTTTC. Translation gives CASSPSWRGLGANVLTF.

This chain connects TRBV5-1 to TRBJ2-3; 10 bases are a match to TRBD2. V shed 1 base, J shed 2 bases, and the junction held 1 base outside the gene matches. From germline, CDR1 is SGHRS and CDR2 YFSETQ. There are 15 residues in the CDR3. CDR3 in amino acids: CASSLTSGDTDTQYF. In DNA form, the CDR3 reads TGCGCCAGCAGCTTGACTAGCGGGGACACAGATACGCAGTATTTT.

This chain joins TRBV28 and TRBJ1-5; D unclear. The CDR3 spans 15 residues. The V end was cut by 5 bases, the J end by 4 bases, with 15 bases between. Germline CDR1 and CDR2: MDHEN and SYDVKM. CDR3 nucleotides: TGTGCCAGCAGTCCCCCCCTTGTGTTAAATCAGCCCCAGCATTTT. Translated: CASSPPLVLNQPQHF.

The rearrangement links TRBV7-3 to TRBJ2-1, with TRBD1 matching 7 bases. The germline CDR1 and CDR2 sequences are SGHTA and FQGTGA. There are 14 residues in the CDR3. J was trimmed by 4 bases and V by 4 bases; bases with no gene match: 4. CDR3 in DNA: TGTGCCAGCAGCTCTCCGGGACAGTACAATGAGCAGTTCTTC. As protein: CASSSPGQYNEQFF.

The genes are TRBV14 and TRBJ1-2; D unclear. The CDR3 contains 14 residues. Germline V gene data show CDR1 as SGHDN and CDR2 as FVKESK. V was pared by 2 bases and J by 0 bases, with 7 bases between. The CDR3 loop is CASSQMEANYGYTF. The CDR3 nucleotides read TGTGCCAGCAGCCAAATGGAGGCTAACTATGGCTACACCTTC.

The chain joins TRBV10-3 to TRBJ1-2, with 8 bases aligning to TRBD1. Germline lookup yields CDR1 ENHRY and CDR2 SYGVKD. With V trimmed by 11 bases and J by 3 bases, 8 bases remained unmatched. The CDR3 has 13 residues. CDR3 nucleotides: TGTGCCTCCCGGGACAGGATAGACTATGGCTACACCTTC. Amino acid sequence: CASRDRIDYGYTF.

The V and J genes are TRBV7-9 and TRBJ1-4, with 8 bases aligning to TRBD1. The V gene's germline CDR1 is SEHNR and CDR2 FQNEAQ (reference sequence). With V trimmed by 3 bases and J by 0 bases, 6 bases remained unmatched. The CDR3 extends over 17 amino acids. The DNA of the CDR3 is TGTGCCAGCAGCTTTTTAGGACAGGGCGCAACTAATGAAAAACTGTTTTTT. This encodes CASSFLGQGATNEKLFF.

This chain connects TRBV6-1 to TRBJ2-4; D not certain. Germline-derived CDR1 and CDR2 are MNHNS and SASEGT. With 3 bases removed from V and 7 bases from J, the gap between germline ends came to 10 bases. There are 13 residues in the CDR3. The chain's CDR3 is CASSDTNENIQYF. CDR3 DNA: TGTGCCAGCAGTGATACTAACGAGAACATTCAGTACTTC.

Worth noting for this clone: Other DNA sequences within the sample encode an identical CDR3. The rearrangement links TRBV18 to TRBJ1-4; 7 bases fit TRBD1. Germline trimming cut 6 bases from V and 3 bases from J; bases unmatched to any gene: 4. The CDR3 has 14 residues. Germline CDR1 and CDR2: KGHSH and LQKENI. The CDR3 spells CASSPGTANEKLFF. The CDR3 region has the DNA TGTGCCAGCTCTCCCGGGACAGCTAATGAAAAACTGTTTTTT.

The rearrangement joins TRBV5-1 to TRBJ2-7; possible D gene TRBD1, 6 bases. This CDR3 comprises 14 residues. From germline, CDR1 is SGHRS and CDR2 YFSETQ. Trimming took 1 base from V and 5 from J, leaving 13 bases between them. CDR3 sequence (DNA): TGCGCCAGCAGCTTGCAACAGGGTTTCGACGAGCAGTACTTC. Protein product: CASSLQQGFDEQYF.

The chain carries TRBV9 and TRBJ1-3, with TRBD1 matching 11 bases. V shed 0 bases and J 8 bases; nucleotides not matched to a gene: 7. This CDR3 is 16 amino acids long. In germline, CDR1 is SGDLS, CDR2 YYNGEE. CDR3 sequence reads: CASSVAGQGAWDTIYF. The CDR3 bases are TGTGCCAGCAGCGTAGCCGGACAGGGGGCTTGGGACACCATATATTTT.

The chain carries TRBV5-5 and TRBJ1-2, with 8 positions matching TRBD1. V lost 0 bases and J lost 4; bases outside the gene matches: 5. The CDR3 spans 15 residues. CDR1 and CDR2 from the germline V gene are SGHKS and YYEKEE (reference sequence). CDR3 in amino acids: CASSLAGGRGYGYTF. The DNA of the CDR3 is TGTGCCAGCAGCTTGGCAGGGGGCCGTGGCTATGGCTACACCTTC.

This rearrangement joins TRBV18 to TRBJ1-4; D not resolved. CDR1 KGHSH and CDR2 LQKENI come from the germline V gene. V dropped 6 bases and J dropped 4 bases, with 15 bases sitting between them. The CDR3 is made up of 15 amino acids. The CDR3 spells CASSPTRGGNEKLFF. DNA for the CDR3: TGTGCCAGCTCCCCCACGCGAGGTGGTAATGAAAAACTGTTTTTT.

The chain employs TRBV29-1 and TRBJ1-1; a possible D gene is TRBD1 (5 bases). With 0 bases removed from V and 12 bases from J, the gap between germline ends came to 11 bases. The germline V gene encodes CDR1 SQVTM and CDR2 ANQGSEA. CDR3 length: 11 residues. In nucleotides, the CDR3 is TGCAGCGTTGAAGATCAGGGAGGGACTTTCTTT. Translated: CSVEDQGGTFF.

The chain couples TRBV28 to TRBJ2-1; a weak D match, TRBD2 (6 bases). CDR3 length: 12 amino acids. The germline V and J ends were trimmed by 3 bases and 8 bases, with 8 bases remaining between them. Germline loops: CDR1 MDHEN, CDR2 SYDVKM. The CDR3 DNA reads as TGTGCCAGCAGTTTCTGGAGGGATGAGCAGTTCTTC. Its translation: CASSFWRDEQFF.

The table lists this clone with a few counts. The CDR3 loop reads CASSTILAGGPTVGELFF. CDR3 in DNA: TGTGCCAGCAGCACCATTTTAGCGGGAGGGCCGACCGTCGGGGAGCTGTTTTTT. The chain links TRBV7-9 to TRBJ2-2, with TRBD2 matching over 11 bases. CDR1 and CDR2 from the germline V gene are SEHNR and FQNEAQ (reference sequence). The CDR3 totals 18 residues. Trimming at V came to 5 bases and at J to 7 bases, leaving 15 bases not matched to a gene. Variable domain in full (rest from reference TRBV7-9 and TRBJ2-2): DTGVSQNPRHKITKRGQNVTFRCDPISEHNRLYWYRQTLGQGPEFLTYFQNEAQLEKSRLLSDRFSAERPKGSFSTLEIQRTEQGDSAMYLCASSTILAGGPTVGELFFGEGSRLTVL.

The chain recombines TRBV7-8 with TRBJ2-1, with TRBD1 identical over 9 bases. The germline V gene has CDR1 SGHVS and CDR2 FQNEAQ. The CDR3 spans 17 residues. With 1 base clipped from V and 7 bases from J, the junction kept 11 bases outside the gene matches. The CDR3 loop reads CASSLGWLGDRENEQFF. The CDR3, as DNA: TGTGCCAGCAGCTTAGGATGGTTGGGGGACAGGGAGAATGAGCAGTTCTTC.

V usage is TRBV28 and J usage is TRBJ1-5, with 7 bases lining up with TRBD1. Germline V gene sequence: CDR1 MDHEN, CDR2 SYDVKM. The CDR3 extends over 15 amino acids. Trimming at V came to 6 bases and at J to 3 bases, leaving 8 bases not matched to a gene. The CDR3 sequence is CASSPGQATNQPQHF. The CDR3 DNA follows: TGTGCCAGCAGCCCTGGACAGGCGACCAATCAGCCCCAGCATTTT.

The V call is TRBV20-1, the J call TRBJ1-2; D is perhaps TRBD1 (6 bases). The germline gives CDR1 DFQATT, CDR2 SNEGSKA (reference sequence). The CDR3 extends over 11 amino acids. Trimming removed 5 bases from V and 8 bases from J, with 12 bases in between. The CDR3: CSAGRQDGYTF. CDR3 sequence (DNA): TGCAGTGCTGGCAGACAGGACGGCTACACCTTC.

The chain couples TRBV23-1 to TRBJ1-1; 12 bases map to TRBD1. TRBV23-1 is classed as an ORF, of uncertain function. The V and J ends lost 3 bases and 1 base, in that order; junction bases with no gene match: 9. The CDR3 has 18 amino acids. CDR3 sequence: CASSHGTGGASKNTEAFF. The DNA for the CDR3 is TGCGCCAGCAGTCACGGGACAGGGGGCGCGTCCAAGAACACTGAAGCTTTCTTT.

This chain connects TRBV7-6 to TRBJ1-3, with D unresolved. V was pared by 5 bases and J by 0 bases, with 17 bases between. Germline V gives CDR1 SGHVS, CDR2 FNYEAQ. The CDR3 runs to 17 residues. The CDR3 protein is CASSGGVGILSGNTIYF. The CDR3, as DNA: TGTGCCAGCAGCGGCGGGGTAGGGATCCTCTCTGGAAACACCATATATTTT.

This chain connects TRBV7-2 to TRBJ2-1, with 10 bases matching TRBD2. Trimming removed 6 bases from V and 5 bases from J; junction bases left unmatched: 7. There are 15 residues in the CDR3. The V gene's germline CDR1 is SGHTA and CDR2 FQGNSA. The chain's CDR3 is CASSKREGTHNEQFF. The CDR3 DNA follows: TGTGCCAGCAGTAAGCGGGAGGGGACCCACAATGAGCAGTTCTTC.

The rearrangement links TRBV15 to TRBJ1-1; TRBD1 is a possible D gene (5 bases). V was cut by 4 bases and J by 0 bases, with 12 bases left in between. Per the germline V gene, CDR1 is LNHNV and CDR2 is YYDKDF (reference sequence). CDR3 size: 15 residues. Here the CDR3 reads CATSINPTVNTEAFF. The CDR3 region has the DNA TGTGCCACCAGCATAAACCCGACAGTGAACACTGAAGCTTTCTTT.

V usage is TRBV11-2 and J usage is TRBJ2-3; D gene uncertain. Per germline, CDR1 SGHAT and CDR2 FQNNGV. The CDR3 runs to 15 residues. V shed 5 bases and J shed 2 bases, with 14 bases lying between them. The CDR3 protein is CASSPSPYPTDTQYF. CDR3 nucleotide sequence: TGTGCCAGCAGCCCGAGCCCCTACCCCACAGATACGCAGTATTTT.